The 6 T cell receptor beta chains below come from one sample, sequenced in a study of T cell changes during pregnancy in multiple sclerosis. Profiling relied on immunoSEQ multiplex PCR, and the TCRdb table lists in-frame clones only, not all of them. The data hold about 65,000 clones, with approximately 92% observed a single time. The sequencing here drew on CD8+ T cells from peripheral blood mononuclear cells, taken in the third trimester of pregnancy. The origin of the receptors is a female donor in good health, enrolled as a control in a pregnancy study.

The V call is TRBV7-9, the J call TRBJ2-7; 7 bases line up with TRBD2. Losses at the gene ends were 5 bases for V and 0 bases for J; bases not matched to a gene: 10. This CDR3 has 16 residues. CDR1 and CDR2 from the germline V gene are SEHNR and FQNEAQ (reference sequence). The CDR3 loop is CASSPPRGELSYEQYF. CDR3 DNA sequence: TGTGCCAGCAGCCCCCCCCGGGGGGAACTCTCCTACGAGCAGTACTTC.

The CDR3 DNA sequence: TGTGCCAGCAGTGACCAGGGTGGCAATCAGCCCCAGCATTTT. It specifies CASSDQGGNQPQHF. The rearrangement links TRBV25-1 to TRBJ1-5, with D possibly TRBD1 on 5 matching bases. V gave up 3 bases and J gave up 2 bases, with 8 bases separating them. Germline V lookup: CDR1 MGHDK, CDR2 SYGVNS. CDR3 length: 14 residues.

V and J are TRBV19 and TRBJ1-3; no definite D call. CDR3 size: 14 residues. Per the germline V gene, CDR1 is LNHDA and CDR2 is SQIVND (reference sequence). Trimming took 0 bases from V and 10 from J, leaving 13 bases between them. The CDR3 sequence: CASSIDRPARTIYF. DNA for the CDR3: TGTGCCAGTAGTATAGATCGGCCGGCGAGGACCATATATTTT.

V is TRBV7-9 and J is TRBJ2-5; 9 nucleotides line up with TRBD2. Germline V lookup: CDR1 SEHNR, CDR2 FQNEAQ (reference sequence). There are 16 residues in the CDR3. Trimming took 5 bases from V and 5 from J; bases not matched to a gene: 12. CDR3 protein: CASSLGWTSDEETQYF. DNA for the CDR3: TGTGCCAGCAGCCTGGGGTGGACTAGCGACGAGGAGACCCAGTACTTC.

This rearrangement joins TRBV6-4 to TRBJ2-5; TRBD2 matches 9 bases. The CDR3 covers 15 residues. The germline CDR1 and CDR2 sequences are MRHNA and SNTAGT. V was pared by 0 bases and J by 2 bases, with 1 base of the junction left unmatched. The CDR3 loop reads CASSDSSGGQETQYF. In DNA, the CDR3 is TGTGCCAGCAGTGACTCGAGCGGGGGGCAAGAGACCCAGTACTTC.

The chain joins TRBV9 to TRBJ1-2; D is unclear. The CDR3 contains 17 residues. V was shortened by 0 bases and J by 2 bases, with 17 bases between the two germline ends. Germline V gene data show CDR1 as SGDLS and CDR2 as YYNGEE. The CDR3 DNA reads TGTGCCAGCAGCGTAGGGGCAGCCCTAAACGAGAACTATGGCTACACCTTC. As protein: CASSVGAALNENYGYTF. The variable domain in full, completed from reference TRBV9 and TRBJ1-2, reads DSGVTQTPKHLITATGQRVTLRCSPRSGDLSVYWYQQSLDQGLQFLIQYYNGEERAKGNILERFSAQQFPDLHSELNLSSLELGDSALYFCASSVGAALNENYGYTFGSGTRLTVV.